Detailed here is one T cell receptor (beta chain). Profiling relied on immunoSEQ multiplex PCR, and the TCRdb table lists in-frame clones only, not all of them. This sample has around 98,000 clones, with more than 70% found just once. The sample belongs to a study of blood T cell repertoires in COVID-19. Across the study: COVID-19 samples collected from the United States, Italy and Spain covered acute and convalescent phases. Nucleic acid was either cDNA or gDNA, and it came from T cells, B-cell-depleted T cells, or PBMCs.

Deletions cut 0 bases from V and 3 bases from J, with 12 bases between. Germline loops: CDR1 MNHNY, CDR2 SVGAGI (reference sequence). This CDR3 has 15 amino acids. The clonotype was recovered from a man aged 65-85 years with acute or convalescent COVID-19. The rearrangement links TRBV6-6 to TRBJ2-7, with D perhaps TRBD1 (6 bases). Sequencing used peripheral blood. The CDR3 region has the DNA TGTGCCAGCAGTTACTCGAGGGTAGGGGGCTACGAGCAGTACTTC. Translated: CASSYSRVGGYEQYF.